Shown below are 12 T cell receptor beta chains from a single sample sequenced in a study of blood T cell repertoires in COVID-19. The method was immunoSEQ multiplex PCR; TCRdb's version includes in-frame clones alone and lacks a portion of them. The sample yields approximately 260,000 clones, over 80% seen once. Sequences were obtained from peripheral blood. The receptors shown here come from a woman in her 70s with COVID-19, enrolled during active disease.

V and J are TRBV12-3 or TRBV12-4 and TRBJ2-5; TRBD1 might be the D (6 bases). This CDR3 is 11 amino acids long. Trimming stripped 7 bases from V and 3 bases from J, with 6 bases between. The CDR3 spells CASKGEETQYF. The CDR3 DNA reads TGTGCCAGCAAGGGGGAAGAGACCCAGTACTTC.

The gene calls are TRBV24-1 and TRBJ2-5; perhaps TRBD1 as D (5 bases). Trimming pared 4 bases from V and 5 bases from J, leaving 16 bases between. CDR1 and CDR2 from the germline V gene are KGHDR and SFDVKD. The CDR3 is 15 amino acids. The DNA of the CDR3 is TGTGCCACCAGTGAAATCCAGGGTGCGGAGGAGACCCAGTACTTC. Translating it yields CATSEIQGAEETQYF.

V is TRBV13 and J is TRBJ1-4; D remains unclear. Germline-derived CDR1 and CDR2 are PRHDT and FYEKMQ (reference sequence). The germline V and J ends were trimmed by 5 bases and 8 bases, with 9 bases remaining between them. CDR3 length: 12 amino acids. The CDR3 protein is CASSRGGEKLFF. Written as DNA, the CDR3 is TGTGCCAGCAGCCGGGGAGGGGAAAAACTGTTTTTT.

This chain connects TRBV7-9 to TRBJ1-2; the match to TRBD1 covers 8 bases. CDR1 and CDR2 from the germline V gene are SEHNR and FQNEAQ (reference sequence). The CDR3 is made up of 12 amino acids. J gave up 8 bases and V 3 bases, and 2 bases lay outside the gene matches. The CDR3 DNA reads TGTGCCAGCAGCTTGACAGGGGAAGGCTACACCTTC. The encoded protein is CASSLTGEGYTF.

This rearrangement joins TRBV9 to TRBJ1-2; D remains unclear. CDR1 SGDLS and CDR2 YYNGEE come from the germline V gene. The V end lost 3 bases, the J end lost 4 bases, and 7 bases lay between the germline ends. This CDR3 spans 12 amino acids. The CDR3 DNA reads TGTGCCAGCAGCGATAGAATCTATGGCTACACCTTC. Amino acid sequence: CASSDRIYGYTF. The full variable domain, completed using reference TRBV9 and TRBJ1-2, is DSGVTQTPKHLITATGQRVTLRCSPRSGDLSVYWYQQSLDQGLQFLIQYYNGEERAKGNILERFSAQQFPDLHSELNLSSLELGDSALYFCASSDRIYGYTFGSGTRLTVV.

The CDR3 DNA follows: TGTGCCAGCAGTGTACCGGGACAGTCTAACTATGGCTACACCTTC. Its protein product is CASSVPGQSNYGYTF. The chain links TRBV2 to TRBJ1-2; 7 nucleotides align to TRBD1. The CDR3 covers 15 residues. Germline V gene lookup returns CDR1 SNHLY and CDR2 FYNNEI. The ends lost 4 bases at V and 0 bases at J; junction bases unmatched: 5.

V and J are TRBV5-6 and TRBJ2-6; TRBD1 might be the D (7 bases). The germline gives CDR1 SGHDT, CDR2 YYEEEE. The CDR3 loop spans 17 amino acids. V lost 3 bases and J lost 3, with 16 bases in between. In DNA, the CDR3 is TGTGCCAGCAGCTGGAGGGTAGGGGGCTTTGGGGCCAACGTCCTGACTTTC. This translates into CASSWRVGGFGANVLTF.

This chain links TRBV19 with TRBJ1-4, with D maybe TRBD1 (6 bases). The CDR3 spans 15 residues. From germline, CDR1 is LNHDA and CDR2 SQIVND (reference sequence). Trimming took 5 bases from V and 7 from J, leaving 17 bases between them. The CDR3 sequence: CASSPLGDNTEKLFF. In DNA form, the CDR3 reads TGTGCCAGTAGTCCTCTCGGGGACAACACTGAAAAACTGTTTTTT. Drawing the rest from reference TRBV19 and TRBJ1-4, the complete variable domain is DGGITQSPKYLFRKEGQNVTLSCEQNLNHDAMYWYRQDPGQGLRLIYYSQIVNDFQKGDIAEGYSVSREKKESFPLTVTSAQKNPTAFYLCASSPLGDNTEKLFFGSGTQLSVL.

V usage is TRBV19 and J usage is TRBJ1-1, with 7 nucleotides matching TRBD1. Germline V gene data show CDR1 as LNHDA and CDR2 as SQIVND (reference sequence). The CDR3 is 16 residues long. V gave up 7 bases and J gave up 0 bases; unmatched junction bases: 11. CDR3 bases: TGTGCCAGTACCCTAAAGGGACAGACCATGAACACTGAAGCTTTCTTT. It yields the protein CASTLKGQTMNTEAFF.

The rearrangement joins TRBV28 to TRBJ1-2; no reliable D call. Trimming took off 3 bases at V and 4 bases at J, with 6 bases between the two ends. Per the germline V gene, CDR1 is MDHEN and CDR2 is SYDVKM. The CDR3 covers 12 residues. The CDR3 loop is CASSFQAYGYTF. The CDR3 nucleotides read TGTGCCAGCAGTTTCCAGGCCTATGGCTACACCTTC.

The chain carries TRBV6-4 and TRBJ1-2; maybe TRBD1 (5 bases). There are 12 residues in the CDR3. The V end lost 6 bases, the J end lost 2 bases, and 7 bases lay between the germline ends. Germline lookup yields CDR1 MRHNA and CDR2 SNTAGT. The CDR3 sequence is CASSRGNYGYTF. The CDR3 DNA follows: TGTGCCAGCAGCCGGGGGAACTATGGCTACACCTTC.

The chain carries TRBV13 and TRBJ2-7, with TRBD2 identical over 13 bases. This CDR3 region has 16 residues. The germline CDR1 and CDR2 sequences are PRHDT and FYEKMQ (reference sequence). Trimming took 4 bases from V and 5 from J; bases not matched to a gene: 8. CDR3: CASSYGTSGTANEQYF. The CDR3 DNA sequence: TGTGCCAGCAGCTACGGGACTAGCGGGACCGCTAACGAGCAGTACTTC.